This TCR beta chain was documented in a study of graft-versus-host responses after intestinal transplantation. As for the study in general: Uniformly, recipients were administered anti-thymocyte globulin induction with subsequent tacrolimus and steroids for two to three years. Study-level findings and limits: Those patients showing graft-donor T cell macrochimerism displayed high graft-versus-host to host-versus-graft clonal ratios in allografts. The authors found GvH clones in recipient marrow, some appearing first in ileum or blood.

This clone was counted a single time. No antigen is known for it. Profiling relied on immunoSEQ multiplex PCR, and the TCRdb table lists in-frame clones only, not all of them. The sample holds around 77,000 clones, over 85% seen once. This specimen was unstimulated CD8+ T cells sorted from spleen or lymph node cells, taken before intestinal transplant. The sequence was obtained from a human donor who received an intestinal transplant.

CDR3 nucleotide sequence: TGTGCCAGCAGCTCGGACAGGGATCTTACTAGCACAGATACGCAGTATTTT. Translation gives CASSSDRDLTSTDTQYF. The chain uses TRBV7-9 and TRBJ2-3, with 8 bases identical to TRBD1. The CDR3 is 17 residues long. Looked up from germline, CDR1 is SEHNR and CDR2 is FQNEAQ (reference sequence). Trimming cost V 4 bases and J 0 bases; bases outside gene matches: 9.